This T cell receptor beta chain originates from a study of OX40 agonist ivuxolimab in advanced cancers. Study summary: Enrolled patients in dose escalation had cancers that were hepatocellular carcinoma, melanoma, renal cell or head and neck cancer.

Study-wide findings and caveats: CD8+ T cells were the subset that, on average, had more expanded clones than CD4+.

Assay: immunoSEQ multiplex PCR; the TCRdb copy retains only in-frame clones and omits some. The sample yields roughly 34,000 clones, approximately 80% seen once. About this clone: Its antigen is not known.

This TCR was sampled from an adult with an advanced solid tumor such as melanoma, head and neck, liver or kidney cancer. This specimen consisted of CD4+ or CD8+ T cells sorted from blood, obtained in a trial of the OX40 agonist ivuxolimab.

The DNA for the CDR3 is TGTGCCAGCAGTGAAGGGCCGGGACAATTATACGAGCAGTACTTC. It codes for CASSEGPGQLYEQYF. The chain is built from TRBV6-1 and TRBJ2-7, with D perhaps matching TRBD1 (6 bases). The germline V gene encodes CDR1 MNHNS and CDR2 SASEGT. Trimming shortened V by 1 base and J by 4 bases, and 14 bases separated the two germline ends. The CDR3 totals 15 residues.